The subject of this entry is one TCR beta chain. Its antigen is currently not known. The sample holds no much larger clone one base away, and base qualities are not on file. The collaborating institutions used their own protocols to collect whole blood in K2EDTA tubes. For TCRbeta analysis, collaborator samples were shipped as frozen whole blood, as isolated PBMCs, or as DNA extracted from either sample type. The sample belongs to a study of blood T cell repertoires in COVID-19 (TCRdb year 2020). With respect to the entire study: Collaborator samples came from the United States, Italy and Spain and covered acute and convalescent phases of COVID-19. Samples were obtained from the ongoing ImmuneRACE study (first 160 participants) and from over a thousand subjects provided by 6 global collaborators. The dataset comprised deeply sampled blood TCRbeta repertoires from subjects exposed to, actively infected with, or recovered from COVID-19. The repertoires were released in a freely available public database meant as a resource for research on the immune response to SARS-CoV-2. Where available, HLA class I and class II types were taken from metadata supplied by the sample provider and were not determined by assay-based typing. The prospective study material was composed of cDNA or gDNA derived from T cells, B-cell-depleted T cells, or PBMCs. A de-identified subject ID, COVID-19 status, age in years and sex were almost always included in the sample metadata.

At the junction V is shortened by 1 base and J by 3 bases, with 8 bases in between. CDR1 and CDR2, looked up from the germline V gene (reference sequence), are LGHDT and YNNKEL. The CDR3, from cysteine to phenylalanine, totals 14 residues. CDR3 DNA only is kept here, 42 bases in frame from base 1. TCRbeta CDR3 regions were amplified from genomic DNA by means of the immunoSEQ Assay, a bias-controlled multiplex PCR. The published analysis was carried out like this. The number of nucleated cells in each sample was estimated from the amplification of reference gene primers within the assay. To quantify the absolute abundance of each unique TCRbeta CDR3 rearrangement, sequence reads were collapsed and filtered. For each sample, productive Simpson clonality was calculated as the square root of Simpson's diversity index across productive rearrangements. The source is immuneACCESS, and TCRdb retained only in-frame sequences with V and J called. Part of the clones is not carried over; for the studies checked, unresolved V genes explain less than half of this, and the remainder is unexplained. The DNA gave D and trimming, while V, J and clone size come from that table. The sample table contains about 380,000 clones; only one count was recorded for roughly 77% of them. Together, the top ten hold roughly 1.1% of the sample.

Broader findings and caveats from the paper: The quantity of clinical and demographic metadata differed by source and by participant and was supplied without curation.

The sequenced sample was peripheral blood. The receptor was derived from a human donor with acute or convalescent COVID-19. The donor label of this sample is uncertain. The sequence joins TRBV3-1 (or the pseudogene TRBV3-2) to TRBJ2-3; TRBD2 might be the D gene, on 6 matching bases. The CDR3 region reads CASSQAGATDTQYF. Read as DNA, the sequence is TGTGCCAGCAGCCAAGCGGGAGCGACAGATACGCAGTATTTT.